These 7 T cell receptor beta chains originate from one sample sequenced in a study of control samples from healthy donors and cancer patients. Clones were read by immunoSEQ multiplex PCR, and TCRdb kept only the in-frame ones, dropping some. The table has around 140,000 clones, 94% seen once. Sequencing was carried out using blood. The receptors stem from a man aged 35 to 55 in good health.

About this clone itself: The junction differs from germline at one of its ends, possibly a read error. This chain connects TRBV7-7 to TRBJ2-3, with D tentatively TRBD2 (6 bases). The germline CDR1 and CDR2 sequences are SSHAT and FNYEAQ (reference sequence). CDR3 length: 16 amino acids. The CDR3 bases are TGTGCTAGCAGCCCCCGGGCAGGGTTCCTAGCGGATACGCAGTATTTT. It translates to CASSPRAGFLADTQYF. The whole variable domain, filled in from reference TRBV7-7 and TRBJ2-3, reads GAGVSQSPRYKVTKRGQDVTLRCDPISSHATLYWYQQALGQGPEFLTYFNYEAQPDKSGLPSDRFSAERPEGSISTLTIQRTEQRDSAMYRCASSPRAGFLADTQYFGPGTRLTVL.

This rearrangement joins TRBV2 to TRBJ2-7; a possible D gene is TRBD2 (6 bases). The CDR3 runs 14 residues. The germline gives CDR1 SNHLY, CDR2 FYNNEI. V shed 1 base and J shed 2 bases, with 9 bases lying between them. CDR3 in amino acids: CASSEGWTTYEQYF. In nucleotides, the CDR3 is TGTGCCAGCAGTGAAGGGTGGACTACCTACGAGCAGTACTTC.

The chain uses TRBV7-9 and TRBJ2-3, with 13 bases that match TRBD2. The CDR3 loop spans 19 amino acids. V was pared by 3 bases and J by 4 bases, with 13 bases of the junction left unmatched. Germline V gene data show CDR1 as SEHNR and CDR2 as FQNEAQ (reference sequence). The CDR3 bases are TGTGCCAGCAGCTTTGGACTAGCGGGAGATCAGTTTCCCGCAGATACGCAGTATTTT. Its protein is CASSFGLAGDQFPADTQYF. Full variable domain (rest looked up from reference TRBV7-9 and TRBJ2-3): DTGVSQNPRHKITKRGQNVTFRCDPISEHNRLYWYRQTLGQGPEFLTYFQNEAQLEKSRLLSDRFSAERPKGSFSTLEIQRTEQGDSAMYLCASSFGLAGDQFPADTQYFGPGTRLTVL.

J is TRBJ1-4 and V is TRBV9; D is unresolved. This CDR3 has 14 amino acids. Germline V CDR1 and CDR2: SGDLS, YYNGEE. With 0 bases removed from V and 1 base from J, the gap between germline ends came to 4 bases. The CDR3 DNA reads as TGTGCCAGCAGCGTAGAGGTAACTAATGAAAAACTGTTTTTT. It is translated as CASSVEVTNEKLFF.

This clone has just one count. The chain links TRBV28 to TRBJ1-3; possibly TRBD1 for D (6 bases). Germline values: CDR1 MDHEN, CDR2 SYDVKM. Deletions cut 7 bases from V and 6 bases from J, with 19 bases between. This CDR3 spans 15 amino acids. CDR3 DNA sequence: TGTGCCAGCACCCTTCAACAGGGAAATGAAAACACCATATATTTT. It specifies CASTLQQGNENTIYF.

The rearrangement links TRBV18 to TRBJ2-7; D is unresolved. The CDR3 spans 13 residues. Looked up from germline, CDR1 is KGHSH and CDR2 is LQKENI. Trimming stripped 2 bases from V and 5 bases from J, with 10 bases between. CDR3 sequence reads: CASSPRPQDEQYF. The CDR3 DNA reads TGTGCCAGCTCACCAAGACCGCAGGACGAGCAGTACTTC.

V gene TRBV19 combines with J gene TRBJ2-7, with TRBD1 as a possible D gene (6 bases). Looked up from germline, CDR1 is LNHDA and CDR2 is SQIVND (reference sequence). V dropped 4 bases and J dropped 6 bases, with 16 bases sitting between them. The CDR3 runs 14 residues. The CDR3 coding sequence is TGTGCCAGTAGTAACCGGGACATCCTCTCCGAGCAGTACTTC. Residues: CASSNRDILSEQYF. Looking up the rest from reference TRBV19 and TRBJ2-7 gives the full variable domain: DGGITQSPKYLFRKEGQNVTLSCEQNLNHDAMYWYRQDPGQGLRLIYYSQIVNDFQKGDIAEGYSVSREKKESFPLTVTSAQKNPTAFYLCASSNRDILSEQYFGPGTRLTVT.